This record concerns one T cell receptor beta chain sequence. No cognate antigen has been identified for it. Base qualities are not recorded, but no much larger clone differs from it by a single base. The entry originates in a study of cytomegalovirus exposure and HLA in healthy donors (TCRdb year 2017). About the full investigation: An earlier analysis of some 620 of the donors reported 250 to 350 Gb of sequence data and 100 million to 120 million unique TCR beta sequences obtained from around 170 million T cells. Genome-wide SNP genotypes for about 65% of the 666 donors were used in a later genetic analysis, which treated that subset as a discovery cohort. Among 300 to 500 genotyped donors of the cohort, an average of roughly 230,000 unique TCR beta nucleotide sequences was sequenced per donor, of which about 19% were non-productive. The study was designed to test whether signatures of past pathogen exposure could be identified by cataloging public T cell receptors. Donor age, sex, ethnicity and CMV serostatus were collected together with the repertoire data. In a later analysis, previously published TCR beta repertoires from several hundred donors were re-analyzed and high-resolution HLA genotyping was added so that TCR occurrence patterns could be studied. The study used immunosequencing to profile the T cell repertoires of under 700 subjects and linked those repertoires to cytomegalovirus serostatus. Because of strong linkage in the cohort, five DR-DQ haplotypes were treated as single units for association and clustering. In the later analysis, no new phenotypic data were used to find candidate immune exposures; instead, reliance was placed on TCR beta sequences and their occurrence across donors. The study combined high-throughput TCR immunosequencing, statistical association of individual TCRs with disease status, and machine learning to predict cytomegalovirus infection status. All discovery cohort repertoires had been generated using a single sequencing platform. An earlier analysis of around 540 of the donors applied high-throughput TCR beta sequencing to assess whether each TCR beta V gene segment acted as functional or pseudogenic. Along with the approximately 700-subject first cohort, a separate validation cohort of over a hundred different subjects was used. The genetic ancestry cluster associated with self-reported Caucasian donors included 70% to 85% of the 350 to 500 genotyped donors. HLA typing covered class I and class II loci at four-digit resolution. Around 330 gigabases of sequencing data and roughly 81 million unique TCR sequences made up an early release that covered 500 to 650 HLA-typed donors. The number of donors typed differed by locus, with roughly 620-630 for A, B, C, DRB1 and DQB1, more than 500 for DQA1, 600 to 610 for DPA1, and 400 to 490 for DPB1.

The paper's findings and limits, for the study overall: A later genetic analysis associated a missense DCLRE1C variant with V-gene and J-gene trimming of TCR beta chains, and an independent cohort replicated the association. Sequencing depth was assumed to be roughly uniform across donors in the presence/absence analyses, though that assumption may not hold. The earlier analysis of 587 of the donors excluded roughly 17 rarely observed V segments, including chromosome 9 orphons, because counts were too low. In a later analysis, several top co-occurrence clusters were reported to appear linked to parvovirus B19, influenza, CMV and Epstein-Barr virus. Broadly in line with IMGT annotations, most TCR beta V segments showed up in productive rearrangements about 87% or about 30% of the time in an earlier analysis of 450 to 600 of the donors. In a later analysis, HLA-associated TCR beta chains showed more clonal expansion and lower generation probabilities than non-associated chains that were equally common. In a later analysis, the rate of TCR association differed among HLA loci, with DRB1 alleles having the most associated TCRs and HLA-C alleles having the fewest. A few of the identified cytomegalovirus-associated TCR beta chains were confirmed in vitro to be specific for cytomegalovirus antigens. When HLA alleles, especially DR and DQ, strongly co-occurred, TCR associations were difficult to assign to individual alleles. The authors suggested that the approach could potentially be extended to other disease states and immunological phenotypes. The classifier was reported to diagnose cytomegalovirus status with high specificity and sensitivity in both the original and validation cohorts. This cohort had only TCR beta chains sequenced, and the lack of alpha or paired-chain data limited which features could be detected. HLA typing was unavailable for some donors at each locus, so association tests used only the typed subset. A further reported finding was that TCR beta sequences accurately predicted the HLA-A and HLA-B alleles for most subjects in the first cohort. The only immune exposure information available for the cohort was CMV serostatus. While some public TCRs were present in many individuals, most TCR sequences turned up only very rarely across donors. Correlated functional status among segregating V segments might be attributable to linkage disequilibrium, but an unknown experimental factor could not be ruled out. According to a later genetic analysis, donors in an Asian-associated ancestry cluster had fewer N-insertions in productive TCRs than the roughly 700-donor mean. In a later analysis, around 17,000 TCR beta sequences were associated with specific HLA alleles at a false discovery rate of 0.05. According to a later analysis, most CMV-associated TCR beta chains appeared to be HLA-restricted, and the HLA associations seemed to be driven largely by CMV exposure. In the study, around 160 TCR beta chains were listed as associated with cytomegalovirus. A cluster of highly shared sequence variants was judged likely to be a technical artifact of the sequencing pipeline.

In total, approximately 690 healthy bone marrow donors made up the cohort. Cohort members were all nominally healthy when sampled, although unrecorded immune exposures were likely present. The donor was CMV seropositive and belonged to the group of 250 to 350 seropositive cohort members. Each donor provided a peripheral blood sample, and peripheral blood mononuclear cells were used for TCR beta sequencing. Genomic DNA was extracted from the blood cell samples with the Qiagen DNeasy Blood Extraction Kit. The library was built by means of the immunoSEQ multiplex PCR assay. The multiplex PCR relied on a mix of 60 forward primers for TCR Vbeta segments and 13 reverse primers for TCR Jbeta segments. The CDR3 region of rearranged TCR beta genes was amplified from genomic DNA with a multiplex PCR assay. The Illumina HiSeq System was used to sequence the amplified TCR beta libraries as 87-base-pair reads. The published analysis was carried out like this. In a later analysis, 80 million or so unique TCR beta chains were counted across the roughly 700 repertoires, and roughly 10 million of these chains were shared by at least two donors. To remove PCR and sequencing errors, raw reads were error-corrected and collapsed into unique sequences using a nearest-neighbor algorithm that merged closely related sequences. CDR3 sequences were aligned to IMGT reference sequences to assign V, D and J gene segments. For a sequence to be retained, a match of at least six nucleotides was required to both a V gene segment and a J gene segment. A rearrangement counted as productive if the CDR3 had no stop codons and remained in frame with V and J, and every other rearrangement counted as non-productive. CDR3 was defined according to IMGT convention as the region running from the second conserved V-encoded cysteine to the conserved J-encoded phenylalanine. In an earlier analysis of just under 600 of the donors, sequences lacking an unambiguous match to a single V gene segment were excluded. An earlier analysis of several hundred of the donors called V segments functional above 56.7% productive rearrangements and segregating when the between-donor standard deviation exceeded 5%. To diagnose cytomegalovirus status from the catalog of TCR beta chain sequences, a statistical classification framework was built. V and J gene assignment, in a later analysis, came from comparing TCR nucleotide sequences with IMGT/GENE-DB human TR gene sequences. Using the TCRdist pipeline, a later analysis assigned CDR3 sequences along with most-parsimonious VDJ recombination scenarios. A later analysis defined each TCR beta chain by its CDR3 amino acid sequence plus V-gene family, and excluded reads lacking a unique V-gene family. As a way to deal with suspected cross-contamination and a sequencing artifact, a later analysis dropped roughly 620 nucleotide sequences that were highly shared and had low generation probability. A later analysis calculated a clonal expansion index for each public chain from normalized within-repertoire ranks of inferred template counts. A later analysis computed generation probabilities with a VDJ recombination model fitted to out-of-frame rearrangements, and checked the results against IGoR. In a later analysis, TCR-TCR, TCR-HLA and TCR-CMV co-occurrence was scored with hypergeometric tests, and a repertoire-size bias correction was applied to TCR pairs. A later analysis estimated false discovery rates by permuting HLA or CMV assignments 20 times. In a later analysis, co-occurring TCRs were grouped with DBSCAN, and TCRdist sequence similarity was added when clustering was performed within HLA-allele-positive subsets. Repertoires with fewer than 30,000 or more than 120,000 public chains were left out of co-occurrence clustering, as were five repertoires with anomalous nucleotide sharing. The clones in this table, taken by TCRdb from immuneACCESS, are in-frame only. Not every clone is retained; where verified, under half of the shortfall comes from an unresolved V gene, and the cause of the rest is unknown. The V and J calls and clone size are taken from that table; D and trimming were inferred from the DNA. Here the sample has more than 95,000 clones; around 79% occur a single time. The ten largest clones capture approximately 3.7% of the sample.

The clonotype was recovered from a man aged 50-59 years in good health and CMV-seropositive. Source material: PBMCs.

The CDR3 here reads CATVQGIVAGYTF. The DNA sequence follows: TGTGCCACCGTACAGGGGATCGTCGCTGGCTACACCTTC. The sequence is built from TRBV2 and TRBJ1-2; 7 central bases correspond to TRBD1. CDR1 SNHLY and CDR2 FYNNEI were looked up in the germline V gene. The CDR3 runs 13 amino acids, cysteine and phenylalanine included. The entry retains the CDR3 DNA only, 39 bases that are in frame from base 1. From V the trimming removes 10 bases and from J it removes 7 bases, while the gene matches leave 12 bases of the junction unaccounted for.